The T cell receptor beta chain described here comes from a study of blood T cell repertoires in COVID-19. Turning to the study itself: COVID-19 samples, acute and convalescent, were from the United States, Italy and Spain.

V was pared by 6 bases and J by 7 bases, with 12 bases between. The CDR3 covers 12 residues. This table comes from immunoSEQ multiplex PCR, and its TCRdb copy is limited to in-frame clones, with some not included. This sample has roughly 74,000 clones, with 75% to 90% found just once. The specimen sequenced was PBMCs or T cells enriched from blood (not recorded which). This chain joins TRBV12-3 or TRBV12-4 and TRBJ1-2, with D unresolved. The sequence derives from a woman between 45 and 60 years old with acute COVID-19. The CDR3 protein is CASSLASGGYTF. CDR3 coding DNA: TGTGCCAGCAGCCTCGCCTCGGGTGGCTACACCTTC.